Listed here are 30 T cell receptor beta chains from one sample, sequenced in a study of control samples from healthy donors and cancer patients. Profiling relied on immunoSEQ multiplex PCR, and the TCRdb table lists in-frame clones only, not all of them. The sample shows about 140,000 clones, about 88% of them seen only once. Sequencing input: blood. The receptors stem from a woman in her 30s in good health.

The rearrangement uses TRBV14 and TRBJ2-1; D gene ambiguous. V lost 0 bases, J lost 5 bases, and 11 bases lay in between. Germline loops: CDR1 SGHDN, CDR2 FVKESK. This CDR3 has 15 residues. The chain's CDR3 is CASSQEAQRNNEQFF. The CDR3 nucleotides read TGTGCCAGCAGCCAAGAGGCACAGCGTAACAATGAGCAGTTCTTC.

V gene TRBV7-2 combines with J gene TRBJ2-2, with 12 bases fitting TRBD2. The J segment lost 3 bases and the V segment lost 5 bases, leaving 4 bases of the junction unmatched. The CDR3 is 16 residues long. From germline, CDR1 is SGHTA and CDR2 FQGNSA. The CDR3 nucleotides read TGTGCCAGCAGCCCCGGACTAGCGGGGTACACCGGGGAGCTGTTTTTT. Translation gives CASSPGLAGYTGELFF.

This chain connects TRBV2 to TRBJ2-5, with a possible D match to TRBD1 (6 bases). V was pared by 4 bases and J by 5 bases, with 11 bases between. Germline V lookup: CDR1 SNHLY, CDR2 FYNNEI. This CDR3 comprises 13 residues. The CDR3 DNA reads as TGTGCCAGCAGTGCACAGGGCCGGGAGACCCAGTACTTC. This sequence encodes CASSAQGRETQYF.

The rearrangement joins TRBV28 to TRBJ1-1, with a weak D call TRBD1 (6 bases). The V and J ends lost 6 bases and 0 bases respectively, with 11 bases between them. CDR1 and CDR2 from the germline V gene are MDHEN and SYDVKM. The CDR3 has 14 residues. The CDR3 protein is CASRTQGLNTEAFF. The CDR3 coding sequence is TGTGCCAGCAGAACACAGGGTTTGAACACTGAAGCTTTCTTT.

This rearrangement joins TRBV9 to TRBJ2-3, with D uncertain. CDR1 is SGDLS and CDR2 is YYNGEE in the germline V gene. Between the trimmed V and J ends, which lost 3 bases and 5 bases, there was a span of 13 bases. The CDR3 loop spans 14 amino acids. The CDR3 sequence is CASSAPWGEDTQYF. Written as DNA, the CDR3 is TGTGCCAGCAGCGCCCCTTGGGGTGAAGATACGCAGTATTTT.

The V and J genes are TRBV19 and TRBJ2-3; D is unclear. In germline, CDR1 is LNHDA, CDR2 SQIVND (reference sequence). V was trimmed by 5 bases and J by 0 bases, leaving 12 bases between them. The CDR3 contains 15 residues. CDR3: CASSPMAVSTDTQYF. CDR3 nucleotides: TGTGCCAGTAGTCCCATGGCTGTTAGCACAGATACGCAGTATTTT.

The V and J genes are TRBV28 and TRBJ2-7; 9 nucleotides agree with TRBD1. CDR1 and CDR2 from the germline V gene are MDHEN and SYDVKM. J gave up 2 bases and V 2 bases, and 4 bases lay outside the gene matches. CDR3 length equals 15 residues. CDR3 protein: CASSLLGTGPYEQYF. CDR3 sequence (DNA): TGTGCCAGCAGTTTACTAGGGACAGGGCCCTACGAGCAGTACTTC.

This chain connects TRBV3-1 (or the pseudogene TRBV3-2) to TRBJ1-2, with a tentative D call TRBD1 (5 bases). CDR1 is LGHDT and CDR2 is YNNKEL in the germline V gene (reference sequence). V was trimmed by 4 bases and J by 2 bases, leaving 8 bases between them. This CDR3 has 13 residues. CDR3 amino acids: CASSRGHNYGYTF. CDR3 bases: TGTGCCAGCAGCCGCGGACACAACTATGGCTACACCTTC.

The chain joins TRBV28 to TRBJ2-4; tentatively, D is TRBD1 or TRBD2 (5 bases each). Germline assignment: CDR1 MDHEN and CDR2 SYDVKM. The CDR3 totals 17 residues. V was shortened by 4 bases and J by 0 bases, with 16 bases between the two germline ends. CDR3 residues: CASSSAEKRGAKNIQYF. CDR3 in DNA: TGTGCCAGCAGTTCCGCGGAGAAGAGGGGAGCCAAAAACATTCAGTACTTC.

The chain recombines TRBV28 with TRBJ1-2, with a tentative D call TRBD1 (5 bases). There are 13 residues in the CDR3. V gave up 8 bases and J gave up 4 bases, with 14 bases separating them. The germline V gene encodes CDR1 MDHEN and CDR2 SYDVKM. This chain's CDR3 is CASDAGHRYGYTF. The CDR3 DNA follows: TGTGCCAGCGATGCAGGACACCGCTATGGCTACACCTTC.

V and J are TRBV7-9 and TRBJ2-7; D perhaps matches TRBD1 (5 bases). There are 12 residues in the CDR3. Germline V gene data show CDR1 as SEHNR and CDR2 as FQNEAQ (reference sequence). V gave up 3 bases and J gave up 3 bases, with 6 bases separating them. The CDR3 sequence: CASSFDSYEQYF. CDR3 sequence (DNA): TGTGCCAGCAGCTTCGACAGCTACGAGCAGTACTTC.

The chain has TRBV7-3 and TRBJ1-5, with D possibly being TRBD1 (6 bases). V was clipped by 5 bases and J by 6 bases, with 17 bases between them. This CDR3 is built from 15 residues. Germline V gene lookup returns CDR1 SGHTA and CDR2 FQGTGA. In DNA form, the CDR3 reads TGTGCCAGCAGCCCTGGAGGGGGGGCCGGTCAGCCCCAGCATTTT. Amino acid sequence: CASSPGGGAGQPQHF.

In DNA, the CDR3 is TGCGCCAGCAGCTTACACGAGGATCTACACGAGCAGTACTTC. Amino acid sequence: CASSLHEDLHEQYF. V is TRBV5-1 and J is TRBJ2-7, with D uncertain. V lost 2 bases and J 5 bases, leaving 14 bases between the germline ends. Per the germline V gene, CDR1 is SGHRS and CDR2 is YFSETQ. There are 14 residues in the CDR3.

J is TRBJ1-2 and V is TRBV9; no firm D call. Germline V CDR1 and CDR2: SGDLS, YYNGEE. The CDR3 has 12 residues. The ends were cut back, 4 bases at V and 8 bases at J, with 12 bases in the middle. CDR3 in DNA: TGTGCCAGCAGCTCCAGTAGAGTGGGCTACACCTTC. This gives the protein CASSSSRVGYTF.

The rearrangement uses TRBV4-2 and TRBJ2-5; 9 nucleotides match TRBD2. The CDR3 runs 15 residues. Germline trimming cut 3 bases from V and 5 bases from J; bases unmatched to any gene: 7. The germline gives CDR1 LGHNA, CDR2 YNFKEQ. CDR3 coding DNA: TGTGCCAGCAGCCAGTTTAGCGGGAGTAGGGAGACCCAGTACTTC. Protein product: CASSQFSGSRETQYF.

The gene calls are TRBV18 and TRBJ1-6; possible D gene TRBD1, 6 bases. With 3 bases removed from V and 5 bases from J, the gap between germline ends came to 17 bases. Germline V gene lookup returns CDR1 KGHSH and CDR2 LQKENI. The CDR3 covers 17 residues. DNA of the CDR3: TGTGCCAGCTCACCCCGGCCGGGGGGCGAGGATAATTCACCCCTCCACTTT. This translates into CASSPRPGGEDNSPLHF. Based on the CDR3 plus reference TRBV18 and TRBJ1-6, the full variable domain is NAGVMQNPRHLVRRRGQEARLRCSPMKGHSHVYWYRQLPEEGLKFMVYLQKENIIDESGMPKERFSAEFPKEGPSILRIQQVVRGDSAAYFCASSPRPGGEDNSPLHFGNGTRLTVT.

This rearrangement joins TRBV19 to TRBJ1-3; the D gene is possibly TRBD1 (5 bases). Germline V gene lookup returns CDR1 LNHDA and CDR2 SQIVND (reference sequence). V was clipped by 9 bases and J by 3 bases, with 15 bases between them. The CDR3 length is 14 residues. The CDR3 bases are TGTGCCAGCCGAAAACAGGAGTATGGAAACACCATATATTTT. Amino acid sequence: CASRKQEYGNTIYF.

This clone was counted a single time. J is TRBJ1-1 and V is TRBV6-1, with D possibly TRBD1 on 5 matching bases. The germline V gene has CDR1 MNHNS and CDR2 SASEGT. Deletions cut 2 bases from V and 2 bases from J, with 6 bases between. This CDR3 is 13 amino acids long. CDR3 residues: CASSERTNTEAFF. As DNA, the CDR3 is TGTGCCAGCAGTGAAAGGACAAACACTGAAGCTTTCTTT.

The chain couples TRBV9 to TRBJ2-7; D may match TRBD1 or TRBD2 (5 bases each). Germline lookup yields CDR1 SGDLS and CDR2 YYNGEE. The CDR3 covers 15 residues. Trimming removed 0 bases from V and 2 bases from J, with 12 bases in between. CDR3 sequence: CASSVGGRTTYEQYF. For the CDR3, the DNA is TGTGCCAGCAGCGTAGGGGGACGCACTACCTACGAGCAGTACTTC. Drawing the rest from reference TRBV9 and TRBJ2-7, the complete variable domain is DSGVTQTPKHLITATGQRVTLRCSPRSGDLSVYWYQQSLDQGLQFLIQYYNGEERAKGNILERFSAQQFPDLHSELNLSSLELGDSALYFCASSVGGRTTYEQYFGPGTRLTVT.

The chain uses TRBV9 and TRBJ1-1; D gene unclear. Deletions cut 3 bases from V and 5 bases from J, with 11 bases between. Germline assignment: CDR1 SGDLS and CDR2 YYNGEE. This CDR3 has 13 amino acids. The CDR3 loop reads CASSEGGVTEAFF. The CDR3 nucleotides read TGTGCCAGCAGCGAGGGCGGGGTAACTGAAGCTTTCTTT. The variable domain in full, completed from reference TRBV9 and TRBJ1-1, reads DSGVTQTPKHLITATGQRVTLRCSPRSGDLSVYWYQQSLDQGLQFLIQYYNGEERAKGNILERFSAQQFPDLHSELNLSSLELGDSALYFCASSEGGVTEAFFGQGTRLTVV.

This sequence joins TRBV7-8 and TRBJ1-4, with D hard to call. The germline V gene encodes CDR1 SGHVS and CDR2 FQNEAQ. CDR3 length equals 16 residues. With 5 bases removed from V and 7 bases from J, the gap between germline ends came to 20 bases. Here the CDR3 DNA reads TGTGCCAGCAGCCTACGTGTTGGGGTTCGATCTGAAAAACTGTTTTTT. Protein sequence: CASSLRVGVRSEKLFF.

The chain carries TRBV19 and TRBJ1-2; D gene uncertain. Trimming left V 7 bases short and J 2 bases short, with 11 bases between. This CDR3 region has 13 residues. Germline V CDR1 and CDR2: LNHDA, SQIVND (reference sequence). The CDR3 sequence: CASNPDKNYGYTF. In nucleotides, the CDR3 is TGTGCCAGTAACCCCGACAAGAACTATGGCTACACCTTC.

The chain employs TRBV6-5 and TRBJ2-2, with 11 bases lining up with TRBD2. Germline V gene lookup returns CDR1 MNHEY and CDR2 SVGAGI. The V and J ends lost 4 bases and 5 bases, in that order; junction bases with no gene match: 6. This CDR3 is built from 16 residues. The CDR3 here is CASSSASGRRTGELFF. CDR3 nucleotides: TGTGCCAGCAGTTCGGCTAGCGGGAGGAGGACCGGGGAGCTGTTTTTT.

The chain links TRBV4-2 to TRBJ2-1, with TRBD2 identical over 8 bases. The trim removed 0 bases at V and 10 bases at J, leaving 8 bases unmatched. Germline V gene sequence: CDR1 LGHNA, CDR2 YNFKEQ. The CDR3 consists of 15 residues. CDR3 amino acids: CASSQEAGAPGEQFF. CDR3 sequence (DNA): TGTGCCAGCAGCCAAGAAGCGGGAGCCCCGGGGGAGCAGTTCTTC.

This chain's CDR3 is CASSPGQGMGYTF. CDR3 sequence (DNA): TGTGCCAGCAGTCCGGGACAGGGTATGGGCTACACCTTC. The chain couples TRBV12-3 or TRBV12-4 to TRBJ1-2; 9 positions match TRBD1. The ends lost 5 bases at V and 8 bases at J; junction bases unmatched: 6. This CDR3 spans 13 amino acids.

The chain links TRBV29-1 to TRBJ1-1; D is undetermined. The germline CDR1 and CDR2 sequences are SQVTM and ANQGSEA. The V end was cut by 4 bases, the J end by 2 bases, with 11 bases between. The CDR3 is made up of 13 amino acids. The CDR3 reads CSVASWGNTEAFF. CDR3 coding DNA: TGCAGCGTTGCGTCTTGGGGAAACACTGAAGCTTTCTTT.

The chain couples TRBV28 to TRBJ2-2; the D call may be TRBD1 or TRBD2 (6 bases each). CDR3 length: 20 residues. V was cut by 5 bases and J by 4 bases, with 29 bases left in between. The germline V gene encodes CDR1 MDHEN and CDR2 SYDVKM. In DNA form, the CDR3 reads TGTGCCAGCAGTCGTTTTGTGGGCGGAGGGGGGCCCCGGGTCACCGGGGAGCTGTTTTTT. Translated: CASSRFVGGGGPRVTGELFF.

V gene TRBV7-2 combines with J gene TRBJ2-2; 8 bases align to TRBD2. V shed 4 bases and J 0 bases; nucleotides not matched to a gene: 7. The CDR3 totals 17 residues. Germline values: CDR1 SGHTA, CDR2 FQGNSA. CDR3 protein: CASSWPLAGPNTGELFF. In DNA form, the CDR3 reads TGTGCCAGCAGCTGGCCCCTAGCGGGCCCGAACACCGGGGAGCTGTTTTTT. Combining the CDR3 with reference TRBV7-2 and TRBJ2-2 gives the whole variable domain GAGVSQSPSNKVTEKGKDVELRCDPISGHTALYWYRQSLGQGLEFLIYFQGNSAPDKSGLPSDRFSAERTGGSVSTLTIQRTQQEDSAVYLCASSWPLAGPNTGELFFGEGSRLTVL.

CDR3 protein: CASSLGQYYEQYF. The DNA for the CDR3 is TGTGCCAGCAGCTTAGGCCAGTACTACGAGCAGTACTTC. This chain joins TRBV7-2 and TRBJ2-7; D gene unclear. The germline CDR1 and CDR2 sequences are SGHTA and FQGNSA. V lost 1 base and J lost 3, with 7 bases in between. The CDR3 totals 13 residues. Based on the CDR3 plus reference TRBV7-2 and TRBJ2-7, the full variable domain is GAGVSQSPSNKVTEKGKDVELRCDPISGHTALYWYRQSLGQGLEFLIYFQGNSAPDKSGLPSDRFSAERTGGSVSTLTIQRTQQEDSAVYLCASSLGQYYEQYFGPGTRLTVT.

The V gene is TRBV28, the J gene TRBJ1-2; D ambiguous. Between the trimmed V and J ends, which lost 6 bases and 1 base, there was a span of 15 bases. Germline assignment: CDR1 MDHEN and CDR2 SYDVKM. This CDR3 is built from 15 residues. The CDR3 reads CASSDLLHDNYGYTF. In DNA, the CDR3 is TGTGCCAGCAGCGATCTCCTCCACGATAACTATGGCTACACCTTC.